The clone carrying this T cell receptor beta chain was found many times. What it recognizes is unknown. The CDR3 covers 13 residues. V dropped 3 bases and J dropped 4 bases, with 9 bases sitting between them. Looked up from germline, CDR1 is SGHTA and CDR2 is FQGNSA. This sample was included in a study of blood T cells in healthy people across ages. About the research overall: About one barcoded beta molecule per two T cells came from capture by template switching. Overall study findings and caveats: The lack of PBMC sorting stopped any conclusive naive versus antigen-experienced comparison.

Each sample had at least 6 million PBMCs isolated. Samples each yielded at least 5.5 micrograms of total RNA. PCR was performed a second time for about 6 to 11 cycles using a sample-barcoded 5' primer and a J-beta primer mix. MiXCR was run by TCRdb on the 5' RACE reads, yielding one entry per CDR3 protein. Among 850,000 or so distinct CDR3 sequences, more than 25% were seen once, and the ten largest hold 17%. V and J are TRBV7-2 and TRBJ2-5; perhaps TRBD1 as D (5 bases). This sequence originates from a woman of 80 years or more in good health. Sample: blood. CDR3 sequence reads: CASSLTVRETQYF. The CDR3 DNA follows: TGTGCCAGCAGCTTGACAGTGCGAGAGACCCAGTACTTC.